The clone carrying this T cell receptor (beta chain) was counted a few times. The data stem from a study of blood T cell repertoires in COVID-19. Study overall: PBMCs, B-cell-depleted T cells, or T cells were the source of the cDNA or gDNA that made up the material.

Sequencing used immunoSEQ multiplex PCR; TCRdb keeps in-frame clones, though not all of them. The data hold a few hundred thousand clones, with 80% to 90% observed a single time. Those who participated ranged in age from about 18 to 89 years and resided in around 22 US areas. Participant-given clinical history determined each cohort assignment. The study counted Cohort 3 donors as recovered given two negative PCRs, clearance, or symptom resolution. Germline lookup yields CDR1 WSHSY and CDR2 SAAADI. The ends were cut back, 10 bases at V and 1 base at J, with 13 bases in the middle. The CDR3 extends over 14 amino acids.

This TCR was recovered from a man between 18 and 29 years old who had recovered from COVID-19. Sample: PBMCs or T cells enriched from blood (not recorded which). The chain recombines TRBV10-2 with TRBJ2-2; TRBD1 might be the D (5 bases). The CDR3 is CATMTDMNTGELFF. The CDR3 DNA reads TGCGCCACCATGACAGACATGAACACCGGGGAGCTGTTTTTT.